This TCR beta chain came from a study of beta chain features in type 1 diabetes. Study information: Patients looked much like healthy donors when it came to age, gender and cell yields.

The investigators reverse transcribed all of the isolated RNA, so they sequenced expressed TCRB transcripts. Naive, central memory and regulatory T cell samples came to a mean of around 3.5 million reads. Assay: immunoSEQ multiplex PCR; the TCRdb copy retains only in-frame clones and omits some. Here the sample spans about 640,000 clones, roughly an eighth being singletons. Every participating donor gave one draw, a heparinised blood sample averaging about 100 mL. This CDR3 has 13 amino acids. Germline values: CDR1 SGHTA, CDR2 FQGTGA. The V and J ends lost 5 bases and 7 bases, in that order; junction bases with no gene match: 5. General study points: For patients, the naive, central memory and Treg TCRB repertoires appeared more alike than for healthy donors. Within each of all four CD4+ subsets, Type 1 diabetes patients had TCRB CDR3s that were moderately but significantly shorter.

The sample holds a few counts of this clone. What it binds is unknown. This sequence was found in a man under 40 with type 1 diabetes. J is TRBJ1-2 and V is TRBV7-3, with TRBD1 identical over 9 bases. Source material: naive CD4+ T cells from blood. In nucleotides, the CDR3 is TGTGCCAGCAGCCCGGACAGGGGACGTGGCTACACCTTC. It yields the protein CASSPDRGRGYTF.